This T cell receptor beta chain is from a study of T cell repertoires in cytomegalovirus infection. Study-wide context: Public TCR beta signatures marked donors with CMV infection and the matching HLA. Study outcomes and limitations: Ex vivo responses were dominated by HLA-C-restricted CMV-specific TCR beta clonotypes. Carriers of CMV plus the relevant HLA were identified by cumulative public TCR beta family frequency.

Each CDR3 protein is one row after TCRdb ran MiXCR on the reads. The sample lists roughly 990,000 distinct CDR3 sequences, around 32% occurring once. CDR1 and CDR2 from the germline V gene are SGHDT and YYEEEE. The CDR3 has 14 amino acids. A remark on this clonotype: The antigen is undetermined. The junction and the germline gene differ at one end; a read error may be behind it.

V usage is TRBV5-6 and J usage is TRBJ1-2; TRBD1 is a possible D gene (5 bases). This clonotype was obtained from a human donor in good health (CMV status not recorded). Some clones in this sample may be carry-over from other donors' samples. The sequenced sample was cultured CD8+ T cells from PBMCs, obtained from culture after CMV antigen stimulation. DNA for the CDR3: TGTGTCAGCAGTCCCGGGGGACGGAACTATGGCTACACCTTC. Its translation: CVSSPGGRNYGYTF.